The 6 T cell receptor beta chains below all came from one sample that was sequenced in a study of T cells in pancreatic ductal adenocarcinoma (dated by TCRdb to 2017 to 2019). The pancreatic ductal adenocarcinoma patients who were selected had gone through surgery without receiving any neoadjuvant therapy. Libraries came from the immunoSEQ multiplex PCR assay. TCRdb retrieved this table from immuneACCESS and kept in-frame rearrangements only. Not all clones are present; in checked studies, unresolved V genes account for under half, and no reason is known for the remainder. This sample lists some 4,600 clones; 68% were detected once. Of the sample, around 13% falls within the top ten clones. Sequences were obtained from pancreatic tumor tissue. The receptor set was obtained from a human donor with pancreatic ductal adenocarcinoma.

This chain uses TRBV6-1 with TRBJ1-6; the D gene is possibly TRBD1 (6 bases). This CDR3 region has 15 residues. The germline V and J ends were trimmed by 7 bases and 4 bases, with 14 bases remaining between them. Germline assignment: CDR1 MNHNS and CDR2 SASEGT. CDR3 loop: CASKVRGGYNSPLHF. The CDR3 nucleotides read TGTGCCAGCAAGGTCAGGGGAGGGTATAATTCACCCCTCCACTTT.

This rearrangement joins TRBV2 to TRBJ1-2; no clear D. Germline CDR1 and CDR2: SNHLY and FYNNEI. The CDR3 loop spans 14 amino acids. V was trimmed by 3 bases and J by 0 bases, leaving 8 bases between them. The CDR3 spells CASSDFRTNYGYTF. The CDR3 coding sequence is TGTGCCAGCAGTGATTTCAGGACTAACTATGGCTACACCTTC.

This clone is classed as large. The chain recombines TRBV5-1 with TRBJ2-2, with D unclear. The CDR3 runs to 15 residues. V was pared by 4 bases and J by 13 bases, with 23 bases between. The germline gives CDR1 SGHRS, CDR2 YFSETQ. CDR3 in amino acids: CASSTGEKGPHGLFF. The CDR3, as DNA: TGCGCCAGCAGCACCGGAGAAAAGGGTCCCCATGGGCTGTTTTTT. Full variable domain (remainder filled in from reference TRBV5-1 and TRBJ2-2): KAGVTQTPRYLIKTRGQQVTLSCSPISGHRSVSWYQQTPGQGLQFLFEYFSETQRNKGNFPGRFSGRQFSNSRSEMNVSTLELGDSALYLCASSTGEKGPHGLFFGEGSRLTVL.

CDR3 nucleotides: TGTGCCAGCAGCCCCTTGGGGGGCTACGAGCAGTACTTC. It translates to CASSPLGGYEQYF. The V gene is TRBV9, the J gene TRBJ2-7; TRBD2 might be the D (6 bases). Trimming left V 4 bases short and J 3 bases short, with 11 bases between. From germline, CDR1 is SGDLS and CDR2 YYNGEE. CDR3 length: 13 amino acids.

This chain links TRBV11-2 with TRBJ1-4; 8 bases align to TRBD1. This CDR3 contains 15 residues. CDR1 SGHAT and CDR2 FQNNGV come from the germline V gene. V shed 4 bases, J shed 8 bases, and the junction held 9 bases outside the gene matches. The chain's CDR3 is CASSSPGGFREKLFF. The DNA for the CDR3 is TGTGCCAGCAGCTCCCCAGGGGGCTTTAGGGAAAAACTGTTTTTT.

This clone was counted a single time. One end of the junction is discordant with germline, which a read error may explain. The chain couples TRBV7-7 to TRBJ2-2; unclear D gene. Germline V gene lookup returns CDR1 SSHAT and CDR2 FNYEAQ (reference sequence). This CDR3 is 14 amino acids long. CDR3 region: CASSYQANTGELFF. The CDR3 nucleotides are TGTGCTAGCAGCTATCAGGCGAACACCGGGGAGCTGTTTTTT.